This T cell receptor (beta chain) was recorded in a study of metastatic and nonmetastatic thyroid tumors. General study results and limits: In blood and tumor, TCR beta diversity was reportedly significantly higher in malignant thyroid tumors than in benign nodules.

V was cut by 0 bases and J by 5 bases, with 9 bases left in between. CDR3 length equals 14 residues. CDR1 and CDR2 from the germline V gene are SGHNT and YYREEE (reference sequence). Remarks on this clone: Antigen: not known.

TCRdb re-called clones via MiXCR from the PCR reads. The sample gives 85,000 to 95,000 clones, more than 12% of which show up once; just over 3.5% is in the top ten. Patients had received no treatment of any kind before thyroid surgery. V gene TRBV5-4 combines with J gene TRBJ1-5; D may be TRBD1 (5 bases). Input material: blood. This sequence was found in a female donor with papillary thyroid cancer or a benign thyroid nodule (not recorded which). Some clones in this sample may be carry-over from other donors' samples. This CDR3 is CASSLGGRDQPQHF. The CDR3 nucleotides are TGTGCCAGCAGCTTGGGGGGCAGGGATCAGCCCCAGCATTTT.